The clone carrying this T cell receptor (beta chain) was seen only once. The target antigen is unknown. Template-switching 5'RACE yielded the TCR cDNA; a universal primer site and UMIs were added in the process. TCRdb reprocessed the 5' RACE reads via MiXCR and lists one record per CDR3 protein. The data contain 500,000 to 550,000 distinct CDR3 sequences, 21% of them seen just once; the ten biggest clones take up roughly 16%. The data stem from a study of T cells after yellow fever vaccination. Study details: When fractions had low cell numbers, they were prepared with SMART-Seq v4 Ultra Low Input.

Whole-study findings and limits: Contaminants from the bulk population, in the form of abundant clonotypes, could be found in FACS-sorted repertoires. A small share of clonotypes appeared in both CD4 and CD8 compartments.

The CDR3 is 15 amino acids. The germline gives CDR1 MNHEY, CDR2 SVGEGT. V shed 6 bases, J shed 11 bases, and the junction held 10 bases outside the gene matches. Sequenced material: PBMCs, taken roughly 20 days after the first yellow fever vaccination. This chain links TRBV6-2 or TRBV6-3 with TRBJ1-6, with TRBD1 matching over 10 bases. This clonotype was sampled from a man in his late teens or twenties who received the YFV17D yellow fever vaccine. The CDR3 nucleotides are TGTGCCAGCAGGAAACCGGGACAGGGGTATCCACCCCTCCACTTT. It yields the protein CASRKPGQGYPPLHF.